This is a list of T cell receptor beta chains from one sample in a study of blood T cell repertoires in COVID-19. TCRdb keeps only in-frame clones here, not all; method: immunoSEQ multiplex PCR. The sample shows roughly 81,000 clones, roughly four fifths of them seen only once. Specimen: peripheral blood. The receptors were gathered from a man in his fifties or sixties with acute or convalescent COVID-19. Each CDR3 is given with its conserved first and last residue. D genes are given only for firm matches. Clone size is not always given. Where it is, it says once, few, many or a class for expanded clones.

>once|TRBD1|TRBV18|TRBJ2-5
CASSPLQGARETQYF
TGTGCCAGCTCACCCCTCCAGGGGGCGCGGGAGACCCAGTACTTC
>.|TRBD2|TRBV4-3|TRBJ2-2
CASSQVITGGFFGELFF
TGCGCCAGCAGCCAAGTTATTACGGGAGGGTTCTTCGGGGAGCTGTTTTTT
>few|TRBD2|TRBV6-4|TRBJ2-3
CASSDASGGTDTQYF
TGTGCCAGCAGTGACGCTAGCGGGGGGACAGATACGCAGTATTTT
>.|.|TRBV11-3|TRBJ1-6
CASSSGGSSPLHF
TGTGCCAGCAGCTCGGGGGGTAGTTCACCCCTCCACTTT
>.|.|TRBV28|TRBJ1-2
CASNSKGSNYGYTF
TGTGCCAGCAACTCAAAGGGGTCGAACTATGGCTACACCTTC
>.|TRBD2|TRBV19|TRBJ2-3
CASSPLAEVGTDTQYF
TGTGCCAGTAGTCCCCTAGCGGAGGTGGGCACAGATACGCAGTATTTT
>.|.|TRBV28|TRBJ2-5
CASSLSPGLGGVGETQYF
TGTGCCAGCAGTTTATCCCCTGGGCTAGGGGGAGTGGGAGAGACCCAGTACTTC
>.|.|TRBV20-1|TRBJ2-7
CSSPGDHEQYF
TGCAGCTCCCCAGGGGACCACGAGCAGTACTTC
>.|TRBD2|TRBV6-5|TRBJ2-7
CASRATSGTYEQYF
TGTGCCAGCAGGGCGACTAGCGGGACCTACGAGCAGTACTTC
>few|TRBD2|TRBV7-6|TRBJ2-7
CASSLSFSGGREQYF
TGTGCCAGCAGCTTAAGTTTCAGCGGGGGCCGAGAGCAGTACTTC
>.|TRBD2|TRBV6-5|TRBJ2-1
CASSYSGLAGGQEQFF
TGTGCCAGCAGTTACTCCGGACTAGCGGGGGGGCAGGAGCAGTTCTTC
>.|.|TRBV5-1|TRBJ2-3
CASSLAGAGPSDTQYF
TGCGCCAGCAGCTTGGCCGGGGCGGGGCCCTCAGATACGCAGTATTTT
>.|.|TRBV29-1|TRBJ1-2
CSEGHPGYTF
TGCAGCGAGGGACACCCTGGCTACACCTTC
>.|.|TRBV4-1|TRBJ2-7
CASSHGQGHSYEQYF
TGCGCCAGCAGCCACGGGCAGGGGCACTCCTACGAGCAGTACTTC
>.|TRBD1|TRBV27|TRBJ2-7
CASTSGQGVNEQYF
TGTGCCAGCACCTCGGGACAGGGTGTTAACGAGCAGTACTTC
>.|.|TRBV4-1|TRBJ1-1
CASSQDGTYENTEAFF
TGCGCCAGCAGCCAGGACGGGACATATGAGAACACTGAAGCTTTCTTT
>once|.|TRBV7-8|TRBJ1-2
CASSLGAAHGYTF
TGTGCCAGCAGCTTAGGGGCAGCTCATGGCTACACCTTC
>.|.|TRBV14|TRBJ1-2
CASSQDLEYGYTF
TGTGCCAGCAGCCAAGATCTGGAGTATGGCTACACCTTC
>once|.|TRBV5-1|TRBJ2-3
CASSLQGDTQYF
TGCGCCAGCAGCCTCCAGGGCGATACGCAGTATTTT
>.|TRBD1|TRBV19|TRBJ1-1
CASSPRTGENGEAFF
TGTGCCAGTAGTCCAAGGACAGGGGAAAATGGTGAAGCTTTCTTT
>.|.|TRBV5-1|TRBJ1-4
CASSLGGRGDEKLFF
TGCGCCAGCAGCTTGGGGGGCAGGGGAGATGAAAAACTGTTTTTT
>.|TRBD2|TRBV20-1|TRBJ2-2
CSASRREGATGELFF
TGCAGTGCTAGTAGGCGGGAGGGGGCCACCGGGGAGCTGTTTTTT
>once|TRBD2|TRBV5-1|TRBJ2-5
CASSLLAGGGQETQYF
TGCGCCAGCAGCTTGTTAGCGGGAGGGGGTCAAGAGACCCAGTACTTC
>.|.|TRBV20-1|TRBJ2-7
CSASGYGSVSYEQYF
TGCAGTGCTAGTGGTTATGGGAGCGTCTCCTACGAGCAGTACTTC
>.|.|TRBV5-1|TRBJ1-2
CASSLQGDYGYTF
TGCGCCAGCAGCTTACAGGGTGACTATGGCTACACCTTC
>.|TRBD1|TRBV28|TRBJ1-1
CASSFGGQGRAFF
TGTGCCAGCAGTTTCGGGGGACAGGGGCGCGCTTTCTTT
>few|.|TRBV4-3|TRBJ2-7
CASSQGIGRNYEQYF
TGCGCCAGCAGCCAAGGGATAGGGAGGAACTACGAGCAGTACTTC
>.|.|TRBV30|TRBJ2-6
CAWGLHSGANVLTF
TGTGCCTGGGGCCTCCACTCTGGGGCCAACGTCCTGACTTTC
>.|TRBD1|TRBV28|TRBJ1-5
CASRRQGRVGQPQHF
TGTGCCAGCAGGAGACAGGGAAGGGTAGGTCAGCCCCAGCATTTT
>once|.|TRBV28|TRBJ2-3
CASLRDTDTQYF
TGTGCCAGTCTCCGGGACACAGATACGCAGTATTTT
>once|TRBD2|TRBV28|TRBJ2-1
CASSFRGLSSYNEQFF
TGTGCCAGCAGTTTTCGGGGACTAAGTTCCTACAATGAGCAGTTCTTC
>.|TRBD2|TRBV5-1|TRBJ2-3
CASRIQGAGVLPTDTQYF
TGCGCCAGCAGAATCCAGGGAGCGGGAGTTCTCCCCACAGATACGCAGTATTTT
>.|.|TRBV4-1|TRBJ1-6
CASSQDIAGESSYNSPLHF
TGCGCCAGCAGCCAAGATATTGCTGGAGAAAGCTCCTATAATTCACCCCTCCACTTT
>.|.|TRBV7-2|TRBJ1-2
CASTTGFGYTF
TGTGCCAGCACCACAGGGTTTGGCTACACCTTC
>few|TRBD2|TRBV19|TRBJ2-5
CASSIEAGAVKTQYF
TGTGCCAGTAGTATAGAGGCGGGAGCGGTAAAGACCCAGTACTTC
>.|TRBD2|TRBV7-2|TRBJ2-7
CASSLGSGLTSGPYEQYF
TGTGCCAGCAGCTTAGGTTCTGGTTTGACTAGCGGGCCCTACGAGCAGTACTTC
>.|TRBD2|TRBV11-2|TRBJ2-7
CASSFEAGGTFEQYF
TGTGCCAGCAGCTTTGAAGCGGGAGGAACTTTCGAGCAGTACTTC
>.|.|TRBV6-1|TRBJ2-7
CASSDYFQVNSYEQYF
TGTGCCAGCAGTGATTATTTTCAGGTGAACTCCTACGAGCAGTACTTC
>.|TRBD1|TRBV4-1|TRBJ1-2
CASSPPGQDRSGGYGYTF
TGCGCCAGCAGCCCCCCAGGGCAGGACAGGAGCGGGGGATATGGCTACACCTTC
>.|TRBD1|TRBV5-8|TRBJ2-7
CASGRDREFYEQYF
TGTGCCAGCGGCCGGGACAGGGAATTTTACGAGCAGTACTTC
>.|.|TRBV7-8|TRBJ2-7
CASSLMFTTYEQYF
TGTGCCAGCAGCTTAATGTTTACAACCTACGAGCAGTACTTC
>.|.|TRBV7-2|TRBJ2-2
CASSLGQGGAGELFF
TGTGCCAGCAGCTTAGGGCAGGGAGGCGCCGGGGAGCTGTTTTTT
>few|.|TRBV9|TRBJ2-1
CASSVRDTGLVEQFF
TGTGCCAGCAGCGTCCGGGACACCGGATTAGTTGAGCAGTTCTTC
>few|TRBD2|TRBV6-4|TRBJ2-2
CASRKGGDNTGELFF
TGTGCCAGCAGGAAGGGAGGGGATAACACCGGGGAGCTGTTTTTT
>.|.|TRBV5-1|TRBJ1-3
CASSLTAGGNTIYF
TGCGCCAGCAGCTTGACGGCGGGGGGAAACACCATATATTTT
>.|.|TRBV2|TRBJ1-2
CASSASQVGYTF
TGTGCCAGCAGTGCCTCACAGGTTGGCTACACCTTC
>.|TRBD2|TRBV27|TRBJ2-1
CASSWGGAYNEQFF
TGTGCCAGCAGTTGGGGGGGGGCCTACAATGAGCAGTTCTTC
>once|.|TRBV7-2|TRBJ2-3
CASSQMTDTQYF
TGTGCCAGCAGTCAAATGACAGATACGCAGTATTTT
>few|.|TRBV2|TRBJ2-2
CASNPLWNTGELFF
TGTGCCAGCAATCCGTTGTGGAACACCGGGGAGCTGTTTTTT
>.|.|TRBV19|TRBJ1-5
CASSPPGLSFYQPQHF
TGTGCCAGTAGTCCGCCGGGACTTTCCTTTTATCAGCCCCAGCATTTT
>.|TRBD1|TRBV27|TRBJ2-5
CASSLSGQGKETQYF
TGTGCCAGCAGTTTATCGGGACAGGGGAAAGAGACCCAGTACTTC
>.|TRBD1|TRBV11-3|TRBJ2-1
CASSPTGDAYNEQFF
TGTGCCAGCAGCCCGACAGGGGACGCCTACAATGAGCAGTTCTTC
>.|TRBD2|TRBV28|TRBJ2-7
CASSSSGNYEQYF
TGTGCCAGCAGTTCTAGCGGCAACTACGAGCAGTACTTC
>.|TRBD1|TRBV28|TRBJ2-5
CASSFGQARETQYF
TGTGCCAGCAGTTTTGGACAGGCCCGGGAGACCCAGTACTTC
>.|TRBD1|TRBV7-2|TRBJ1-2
CASSLRMFAGPGGNYGYTF
TGTGCCAGCAGCTTAAGGATGTTCGCGGGGCCAGGGGGAAACTATGGCTACACCTTC
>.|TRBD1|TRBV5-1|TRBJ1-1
CASSPAAGGWNTEAFF
TGCGCCAGCAGCCCTGCGGCAGGGGGGTGGAACACTGAAGCTTTCTTT
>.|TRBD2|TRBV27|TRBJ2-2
CASSSSGLAGVPNTGELFF
TGTGCCAGCAGTTCCTCTGGGCTAGCGGGGGTTCCGAACACCGGGGAGCTGTTTTTT
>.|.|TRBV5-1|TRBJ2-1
CASRRNYGSYNEQFF
TGCGCCAGCCGTCGTAACTACGGATCCTACAATGAGCAGTTCTTC
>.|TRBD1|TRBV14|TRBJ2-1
CASSPLTGNNEQFF
TGTGCCAGCAGCCCCCTGACAGGGAACAATGAGCAGTTCTTC
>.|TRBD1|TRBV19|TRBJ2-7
CASSIEGQENYEQYF
TGTGCCAGTAGTATAGAAGGACAGGAGAACTACGAGCAGTACTTC